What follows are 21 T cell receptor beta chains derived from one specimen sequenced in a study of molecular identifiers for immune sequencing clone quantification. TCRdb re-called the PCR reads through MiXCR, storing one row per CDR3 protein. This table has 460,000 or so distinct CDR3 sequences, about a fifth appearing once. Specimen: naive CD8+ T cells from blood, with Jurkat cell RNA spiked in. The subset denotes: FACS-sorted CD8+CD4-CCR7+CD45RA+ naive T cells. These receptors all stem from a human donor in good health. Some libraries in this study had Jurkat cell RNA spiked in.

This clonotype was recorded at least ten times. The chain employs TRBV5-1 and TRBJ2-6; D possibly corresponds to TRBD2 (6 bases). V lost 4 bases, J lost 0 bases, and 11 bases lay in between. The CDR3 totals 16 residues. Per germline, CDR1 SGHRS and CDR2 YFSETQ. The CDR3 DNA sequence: TGCGCCAGCAGCCCCGCCGGGAGCTCTGGGGCCAACGTCCTGACTTTC. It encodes CASSPAGSSGANVLTF.

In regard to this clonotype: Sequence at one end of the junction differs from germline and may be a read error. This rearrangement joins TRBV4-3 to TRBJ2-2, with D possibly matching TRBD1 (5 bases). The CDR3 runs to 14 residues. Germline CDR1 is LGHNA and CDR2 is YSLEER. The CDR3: CAGSQGISDIELFF. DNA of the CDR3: TGCGCCGGCAGCCAAGGAATCTCGGACATCGAGCTGTTTTTT.

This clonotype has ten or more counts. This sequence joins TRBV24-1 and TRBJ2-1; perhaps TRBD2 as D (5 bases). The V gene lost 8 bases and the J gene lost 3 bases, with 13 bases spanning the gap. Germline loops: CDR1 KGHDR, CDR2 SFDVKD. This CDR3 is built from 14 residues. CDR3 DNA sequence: TGTGCCACCAACACCGGGGTGGGCTACAATGAGCAGTTCTTC. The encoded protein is CATNTGVGYNEQFF.

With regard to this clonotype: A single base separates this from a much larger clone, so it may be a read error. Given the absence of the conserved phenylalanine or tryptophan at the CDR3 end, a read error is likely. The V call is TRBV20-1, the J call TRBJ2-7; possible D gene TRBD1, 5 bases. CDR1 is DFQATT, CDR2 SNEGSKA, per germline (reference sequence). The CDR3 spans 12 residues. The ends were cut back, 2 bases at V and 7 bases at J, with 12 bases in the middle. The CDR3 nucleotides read TGCAGTGCTAGACGAGTTAGGGGAGAGCAGTACCTC. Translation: CSARRVRGEQYL.

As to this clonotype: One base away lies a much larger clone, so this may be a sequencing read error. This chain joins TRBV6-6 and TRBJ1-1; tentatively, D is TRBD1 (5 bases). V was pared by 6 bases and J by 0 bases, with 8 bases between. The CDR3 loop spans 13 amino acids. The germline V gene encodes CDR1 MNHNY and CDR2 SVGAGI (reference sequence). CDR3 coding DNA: TGTGCCAGCAGGACAGAGTTGAACACTGAAGCTTTCTTT. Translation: CASRTELNTEAFF.

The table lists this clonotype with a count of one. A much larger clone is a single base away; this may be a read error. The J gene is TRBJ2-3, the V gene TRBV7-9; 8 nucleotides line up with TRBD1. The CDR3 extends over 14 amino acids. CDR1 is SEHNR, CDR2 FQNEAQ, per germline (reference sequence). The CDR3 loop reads CANSPRQGTDTQYF. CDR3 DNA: TGTGCCAACAGCCCGAGACAGGGGACAGATACGCAGTATTTT.

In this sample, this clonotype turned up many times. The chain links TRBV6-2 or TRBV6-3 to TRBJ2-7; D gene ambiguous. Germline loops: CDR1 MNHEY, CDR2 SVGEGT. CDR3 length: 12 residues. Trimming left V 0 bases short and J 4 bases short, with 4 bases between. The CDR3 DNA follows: TGTGCCAGCAGTTACTCGAAGTACGAGCAGTACTTC. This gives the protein CASSYSKYEQYF.

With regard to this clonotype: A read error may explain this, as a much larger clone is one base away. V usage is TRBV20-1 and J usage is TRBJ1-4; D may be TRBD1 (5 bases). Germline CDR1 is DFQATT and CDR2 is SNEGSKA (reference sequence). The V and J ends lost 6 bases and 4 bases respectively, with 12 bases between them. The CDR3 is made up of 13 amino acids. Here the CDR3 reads CSAGWGSNEKLFF. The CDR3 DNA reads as TGCAGTGCGGGTTGGGGGAGTAATGAAAAACTGTTTTTT.

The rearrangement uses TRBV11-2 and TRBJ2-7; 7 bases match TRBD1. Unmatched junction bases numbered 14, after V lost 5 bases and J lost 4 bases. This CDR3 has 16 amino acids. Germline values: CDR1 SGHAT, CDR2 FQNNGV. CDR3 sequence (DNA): TGTGCCAGCAGCCAAATGCCGGGACAGAGGGTATACGAGCAGTACTTC. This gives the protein CASSQMPGQRVYEQYF.

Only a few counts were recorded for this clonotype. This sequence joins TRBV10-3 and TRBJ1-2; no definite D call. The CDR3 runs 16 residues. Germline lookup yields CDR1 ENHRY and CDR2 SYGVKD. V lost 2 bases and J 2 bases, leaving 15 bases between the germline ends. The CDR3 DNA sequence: TGTGCCATCAGTGAGGTGTTTGCGGATTCCAACTATGGCTACACCTTC. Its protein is CAISEVFADSNYGYTF.

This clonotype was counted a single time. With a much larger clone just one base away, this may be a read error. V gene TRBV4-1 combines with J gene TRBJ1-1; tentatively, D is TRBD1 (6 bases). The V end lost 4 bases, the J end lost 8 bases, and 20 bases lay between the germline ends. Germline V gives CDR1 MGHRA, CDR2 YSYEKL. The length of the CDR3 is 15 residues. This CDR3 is CASSPTPGQIIEAFF. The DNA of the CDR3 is TGCGCCAGCAGCCCGACCCCCGGACAGATCATCGAAGCTTTCTTT.

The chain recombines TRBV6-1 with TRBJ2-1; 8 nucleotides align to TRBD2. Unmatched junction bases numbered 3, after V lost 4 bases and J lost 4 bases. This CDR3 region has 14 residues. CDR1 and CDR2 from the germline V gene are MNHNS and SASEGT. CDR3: CASSVLAEYNEQFF. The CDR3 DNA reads TGTGCCAGCAGTGTACTAGCGGAATACAATGAGCAGTTCTTC.

DNA of the CDR3: TGTGCCAGCAGCTTGGAGGAGACAGGGTCCTATGGCTACACCTTC. It yields the protein CASSLEETGSYGYTF. The chain combines TRBV5-6 with TRBJ1-2; TRBD1 matches at 7 bases. The germline V gene has CDR1 SGHDT and CDR2 YYEEEE. With V trimmed by 0 bases and J by 4 bases, 6 bases remained unmatched. The CDR3 contains 15 residues. The variable domain in full, completed from reference TRBV5-6 and TRBJ1-2, reads DAGVTQSPTHLIKTRGQQVTLRCSPKSGHDTVSWYQQALGQGPQFIFQYYEEEERQRGNFPDRFSGHQFPNYSSELNVNALLLGDSALYLCASSLEETGSYGYTFGSGTRLTVV.

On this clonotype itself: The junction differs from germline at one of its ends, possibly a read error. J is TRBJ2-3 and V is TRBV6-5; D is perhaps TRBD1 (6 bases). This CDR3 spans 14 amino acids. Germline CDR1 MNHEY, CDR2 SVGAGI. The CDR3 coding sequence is TGTGCCAGTGGAGACAGGACAAGCAGAGATACGCAGTATTTT. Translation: CASGDRTSRDTQYF.

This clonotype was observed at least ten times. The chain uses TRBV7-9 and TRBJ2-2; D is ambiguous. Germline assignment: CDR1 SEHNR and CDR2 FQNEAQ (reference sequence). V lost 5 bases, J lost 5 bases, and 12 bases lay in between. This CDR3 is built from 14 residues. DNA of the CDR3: TGTGCCAGCAGCCCGCCCCAGGCGACCGGGGAGCTGTTTTTT. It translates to CASSPPQATGELFF.

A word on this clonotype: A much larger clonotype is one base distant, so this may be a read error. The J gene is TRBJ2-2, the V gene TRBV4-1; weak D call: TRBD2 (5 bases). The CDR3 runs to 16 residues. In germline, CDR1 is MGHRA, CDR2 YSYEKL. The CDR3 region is CVSSQDNGLNTGELFF. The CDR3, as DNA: TGCGTCAGCAGCCAAGACAACGGACTGAACACCGGGGAGCTGTTTTTT.

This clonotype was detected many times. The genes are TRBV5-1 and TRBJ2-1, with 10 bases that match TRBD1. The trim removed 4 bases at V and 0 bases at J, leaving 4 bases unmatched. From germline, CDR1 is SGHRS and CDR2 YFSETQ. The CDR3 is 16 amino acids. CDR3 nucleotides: TGCGCCAGCAGCCGGACAGGGGGAGACTCCTACAATGAGCAGTTCTTC. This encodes CASSRTGGDSYNEQFF.

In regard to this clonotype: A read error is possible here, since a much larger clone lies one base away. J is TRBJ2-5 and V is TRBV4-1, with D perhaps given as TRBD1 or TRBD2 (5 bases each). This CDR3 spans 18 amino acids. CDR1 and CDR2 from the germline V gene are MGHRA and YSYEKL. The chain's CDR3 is CASGQDKFSGTSGETQYF. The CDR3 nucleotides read TGCGCCAGCGGCCAAGACAAATTTTCCGGGACGTCGGGGGAGACCCAGTACTTC.

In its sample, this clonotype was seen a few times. The CDR3 protein is CASSYYQGGGRETQYF. The CDR3 DNA follows: TGTGCCAGCAGCTATTATCAAGGGGGCGGGCGAGAGACCCAGTACTTC. The genes are TRBV7-6 and TRBJ2-5; TRBD1 matches 7 bases. V shed 4 bases, J shed 4 bases, and the junction held 12 bases outside the gene matches. Germline CDR1 and CDR2: SGHVS and FNYEAQ. The CDR3 has 16 amino acids. Supplemented by reference TRBV7-6 and TRBJ2-5, the full variable domain reads GAGVSQSPRYKVTKRGQDVALRCDPISGHVSLYWYRQALGQGPEFLTYFNYEAQQDKSGLPNDRFSAERPEGSISTLTIQRTEQRDSAMYRCASSYYQGGGRETQYFGPGTRLLVL.

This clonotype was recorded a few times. This CDR3 reads CASSPSASLREQYF. The CDR3 bases are TGTGCCAGCAGCCCCTCGGCTAGCCTACGCGAGCAGTACTTC. The chain has TRBV7-9 and TRBJ2-7; a possible D gene is TRBD2 (5 bases). The CDR3 is made up of 14 amino acids. Per the germline V gene, CDR1 is SEHNR and CDR2 is FQNEAQ (reference sequence). The V gene lost 5 bases and the J gene lost 6 bases, with 17 bases spanning the gap.

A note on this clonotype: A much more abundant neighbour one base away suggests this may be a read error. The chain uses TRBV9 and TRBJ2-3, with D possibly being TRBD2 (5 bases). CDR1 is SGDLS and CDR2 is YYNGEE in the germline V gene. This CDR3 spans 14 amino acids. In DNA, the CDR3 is TGTGCCGGCAGCGTAGCGTCCTACACAGATACGCAGTATTTT. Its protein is CAGSVASYTDTQYF.